The clone carrying this T cell receptor beta chain was found many times. The record originates from a study of neurological immune-mediated disorders. The germline V and J ends were trimmed by 2 bases and 6 bases, with 8 bases remaining between them. The germline gives CDR1 GTSNPN, CDR2 SVGIG (reference sequence). This CDR3 spans 13 amino acids. The cDNA was generated by 5'RACE with 10-nucleotide random UMIs. From the 5' RACE reads, TCRdb called clonotypes with MiXCR, one entry per CDR3 protein. The repertoire holds fewer than 80,000 distinct CDR3 sequences, with 4% to 6% as singletons. This clonotype was obtained from a woman between 25 and 40 years old with multiple sclerosis. The genes are TRBV30 and TRBJ2-6; weak D call: TRBD1 (6 bases). The material sequenced was PBMCs. The CDR3 region is CAWSSGEANVLTF. DNA for the CDR3: TGTGCCTGGAGTTCAGGGGAGGCCAACGTCCTGACTTTC. The variable domain in full, with the rest retrieved from reference TRBV30 and TRBJ2-6, is SQTIHQWPATLVQPVGSPLSLECTVEGTSNPNLYWYRQAAGRGLQLLFYSVGIGQISSEVPQNLSASRPQDRQFILSSKKLLLSDSGFYLCAWSSGEANVLTFGAGSRLTVL.